This TCR beta chain was documented in a study of regulatory dendritic cells for organ transplantation. Trimming removed 2 bases from V and 8 bases from J; junction bases left unmatched: 2. This CDR3 is built from 14 residues. Per germline, CDR1 KGHSH and CDR2 LQKENI. CD4+ or CD8+ T cells were sorted as naive CD45RA+ or memory CD45RO+. With regard to this clone: Antigen unknown.

Study conclusions and caveats: Considerable individual heterogeneity was seen in alloreactive memory CD8+ T cells. Mature dendritic cells appeared to drive more memory CD8+ clonal expansion than regulatory ones. Memory T cells were less diverse than naive, with memory CD8+ most oligoclonal.

Sequencing was performed with immunoSEQ multiplex PCR; in TCRdb, only in-frame clones are kept and a portion is missing. The sample comprises under 45,000 clones, 85% to 90% of which are singletons, and about 0.062% rests with the top ten. The specimen was naive CD4+ T cells from blood. Regarding subset: CD45RA+ naive T cells. V gene TRBV18 combines with J gene TRBJ1-4, with 10 bases that match TRBD1. The receptor's source is a human donor in good health. The CDR3 reads CASSPGTGVEKLFF. CDR3 DNA sequence: TGTGCCAGCTCACCAGGGACAGGGGTCGAAAAACTGTTTTTT.